This record concerns one T cell receptor beta chain sequence. The sample comes from a study of blood T cell repertoires in COVID-19. The overall study: Acute and convalescent COVID-19 specimens originated in the United States, Italy and Spain.

TCRdb's copy holds only in-frame clones and misses some; the assay was immunoSEQ multiplex PCR. Of just under 65,000 clones in the sample, over 60% were seen once. Germline CDR1 and CDR2: KGHDR and SFDVKD. The CDR3 length is 13 residues. V shed 8 bases, J shed 7 bases, and the junction held 4 bases outside the gene matches. The chain is built from TRBV24-1 and TRBJ2-1; 10 bases agree with TRBD2. Sequenced sample: peripheral blood. This sequence was found in a human donor in a cohort sampled during active COVID-19. The chain's CDR3 is CATKAGGLNEQFF. CDR3 nucleotides: TGTGCCACCAAAGCGGGGGGGTTAAATGAGCAGTTCTTC.